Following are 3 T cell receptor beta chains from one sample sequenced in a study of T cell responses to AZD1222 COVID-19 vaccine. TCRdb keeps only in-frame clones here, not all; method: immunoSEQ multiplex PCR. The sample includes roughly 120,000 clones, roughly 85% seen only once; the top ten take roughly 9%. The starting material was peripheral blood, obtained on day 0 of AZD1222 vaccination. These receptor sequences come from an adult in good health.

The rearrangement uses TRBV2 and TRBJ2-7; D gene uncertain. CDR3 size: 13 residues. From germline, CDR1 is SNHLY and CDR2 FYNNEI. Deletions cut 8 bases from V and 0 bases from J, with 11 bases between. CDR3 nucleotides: TGTGCCAGCTACGGACGGCCCTCCTACGAGCAGTACTTC. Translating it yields CASYGRPSYEQYF.

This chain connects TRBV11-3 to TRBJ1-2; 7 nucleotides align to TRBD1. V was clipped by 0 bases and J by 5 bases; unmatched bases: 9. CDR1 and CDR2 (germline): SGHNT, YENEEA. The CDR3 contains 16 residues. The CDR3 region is CASSLDPHRGDYGYTF. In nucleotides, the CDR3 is TGTGCCAGCAGCTTAGATCCCCACAGGGGCGATTATGGCTACACCTTC.

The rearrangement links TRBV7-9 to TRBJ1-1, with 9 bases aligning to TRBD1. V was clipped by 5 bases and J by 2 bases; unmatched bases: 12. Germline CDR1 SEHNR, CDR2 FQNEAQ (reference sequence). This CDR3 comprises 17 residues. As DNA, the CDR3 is TGTGCCAGCAGCCCTACCCCCGGGACAGGGACAAACACTGAAGCTTTCTTT. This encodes CASSPTPGTGTNTEAFF.